A selection of T cell receptor beta chains follows, all from one sample in a study of cytomegalovirus exposure and HLA in healthy donors. Measured with immunoSEQ multiplex PCR; TCRdb has only the in-frame clones, and not every one. The data contain fewer than 150,000 clones, approximately 85% of them singletons. The sample comprised PBMCs. Receptor source: a man between 18 and 35 years old in good health and CMV-seronegative. Each CDR3 is given with its conserved first and last residue. The D gene is left open where the match is weak. Clone size is stated in some rows and not others, as once, few, many or a class when expanded.

TRBD1,TRBJ2-5,TRBV7-9,.,CASSLGRDRLSETQYF,TGTGCCAGCAGCTTAGGAAGGGACAGGCTATCAGAGACCCAGTACTTC
.,TRBJ1-1,TRBV5-1,few,CASSSTGNEAFF,TGCGCCAGCAGCTCGACAGGAAACGAAGCTTTCTTT
.,TRBJ2-1,TRBV30,.,CAWSVRGTPSYNEQFF,TGTGCCTGGAGTGTACGTGGGACTCCCTCCTACAATGAGCAGTTCTTC
TRBD1,TRBJ1-4,TRBV12-5,.,CASGWGTGREKLFF,TGTGCTAGTGGTTGGGGGACAGGGCGTGAAAAACTGTTTTTT
TRBD1,TRBJ2-7,TRBV10-3,.,CAISVGTGETQQYF,TGTGCCATCAGCGTAGGGACAGGGGAAACCCAGCAGTACTTC
.,TRBJ2-3,TRBV29-1,.,CSVAQGALTDTQYF,TGCAGCGTCGCACAGGGCGCTCTCACAGATACGCAGTATTTT
TRBD2,TRBJ2-1,TRBV4-1,.,CASSQGSGGHNEQFF,TGCGCCAGCAGCCAAGGGAGCGGGGGTCACAATGAGCAGTTCTTC
.,TRBJ1-2,TRBV21-1,few,CASSKDDTRYGYTF,TGTGCCAGCAGCAAAGATGACACTAGGTATGGCTACACCTTC
TRBD2,TRBJ2-5,TRBV6-1,.,CASSELRGGQETQYF,TGTGCCAGCAGTGAACTGCGGGGGGGCCAGGAGACCCAGTACTTC
.,TRBJ2-1,TRBV5-8,.,CASSARAGRNDEQFF,TGTGCCAGCAGCGCCCGGGCAGGGAGGAACGATGAGCAGTTCTTC
TRBD2,TRBJ2-3,TRBV11-2,.,CASSLVPRRLAGRRDTQYF,TGTGCCAGCAGCTTAGTCCCCCGTAGACTAGCGGGTCGGAGGGATACGCAGTATTTT
.,TRBJ1-4,TRBV30,few,CASPQTNEKLFF,TGTGCCTCACCACAAACTAATGAAAAACTGTTTTTT
TRBD1,TRBJ1-2,TRBV18,.,CASSPEGAAGYTF,TGTGCCAGCTCACCAGAGGGGGCGGCTGGCTACACCTTC
.,TRBJ1-2,TRBV6-1,once,CASRESGRTYYGYTF,TGTGCCAGCAGAGAGAGCGGACGGACCTACTATGGCTACACCTTC
.,TRBJ1-5,TRBV7-9,few,CASSSGGFGQPQHF,TGTGCCAGCAGTTCAGGAGGGTTTGGTCAGCCCCAGCATTTT
.,TRBJ1-2,TRBV4-1,.,CASRQQGTEGYTF,TGCGCCAGCAGACAACAGGGAACGGAGGGCTACACCTTC
.,TRBJ2-7,TRBV27,many,CASSLSPRPSYEQYF,TGTGCCAGCAGTTTATCCCCTAGGCCCTCCTACGAGCAGTACTTC
.,TRBJ1-2,TRBV30,few,CACKLPSYGYTF,TGTGCCTGCAAACTACCAAGCTATGGCTACACCTTC
.,TRBJ1-1,TRBV5-4,.,CASSRTGVNTEAFF,TGTGCCAGCAGCCGGACGGGGGTGAACACTGAAGCTTTCTTT
.,TRBJ2-1,TRBV5-8,.,CASSPELRVGGNEQFF,TGTGCCAGCAGCCCTGAACTCAGGGTGGGGGGCAATGAGCAGTTCTTC
TRBD1,TRBJ2-7,TRBV19,.,CASSPVDRGGTYEQYF,TGTGCCAGTAGTCCCGTGGACAGGGGAGGGACCTACGAGCAGTACTTC
.,TRBJ2-1,TRBV6-5,.,CASSQQVSSYNEQFF,TGTGCCAGCAGTCAACAGGTTAGCTCCTACAATGAGCAGTTCTTC
TRBD2,TRBJ2-3,TRBV27,.,CASSLSVLAGGWADTQYF,TGTGCCAGCAGTTTATCGGTTCTAGCGGGGGGGTGGGCAGATACGCAGTATTTT
.,TRBJ2-7,TRBV18,.,CASSPSGGAYEQYF,TGTGCCAGCTCCCCGTCTGGCGGGGCCTACGAGCAGTACTTC